Sequencing of this TCR beta chain was carried out in a study of blood T cell repertoires in COVID-19. Study-wide background: The origin of the acute and convalescent COVID-19 samples was the United States, Italy and Spain.

Living in 24 US areas, the participants were between roughly 18 and 90 years of age. Cohort assignment relied on participant-reported clinical history. The CDR3 totals 13 residues. Germline CDR1 is DFQATT and CDR2 is SNEGSKA (reference sequence). After removal of 3 bases from V and 5 bases from J, the junction contained 4 bases not matched to a gene. Measured with immunoSEQ multiplex PCR; TCRdb has only the in-frame clones, and not every one. Of about 300,000 clones listed, roughly nine tenths were seen once; the top ten hold roughly 2.6%. This chain connects TRBV20-1 to TRBJ1-5; 7 bases align to TRBD1. The sequencing input was PBMCs or T cells enriched from blood (not recorded which). The sequence was obtained from a woman between 18 and 29 years old who had recovered from COVID-19. CDR3 residues: CSASRDRDQPQHF. The CDR3 DNA is TGCAGTGCTAGTCGGGACAGAGATCAGCCCCAGCATTTT.